The source of this T cell receptor (beta chain) is a study of blood T cell repertoires in COVID-19. Study-wide background: Sites in the United States, Italy and Spain provided acute and convalescent COVID-19 samples.

Original processing notes: Counts of nucleated cells, estimated from reference gene primer amplification, were obtained. Sequencing was performed with immunoSEQ multiplex PCR; in TCRdb, only in-frame clones are kept and a portion is missing. For V, J and clone size, that table is used; D and trimming come from the DNA. Here the sample spans 100,000 to 150,000 clones, 70% to 90% being singletons. The sample taken for sequencing was peripheral blood. The clonotype originates from an elderly woman with acute or convalescent COVID-19.

The DNA for the CDR3 is TGTGCCAGCAGTGAAGGCTCATTGCTTGAGCTCCAAGAGACCCAGTACTTC. Amino acid sequence: CASSEGSLLELQETQYF. This chain links TRBV2 with TRBJ2-5; the D is unclear. V was trimmed by 1 base and J by 1 base, leaving 16 bases between them. The CDR3 runs 17 residues. Germline loops: CDR1 SNHLY, CDR2 FYNNEI. Supplemented by reference TRBV2 and TRBJ2-5, the full variable domain reads EPEVTQTPSHQVTQMGQEVILRCVPISNHLYFYWYRQILGQKVEFLVSFYNNEISEKSEIFDDQFSVERPDGSNFTLKIRSTKLEDSAMYFCASSEGSLLELQETQYFGPGTRLLVL.